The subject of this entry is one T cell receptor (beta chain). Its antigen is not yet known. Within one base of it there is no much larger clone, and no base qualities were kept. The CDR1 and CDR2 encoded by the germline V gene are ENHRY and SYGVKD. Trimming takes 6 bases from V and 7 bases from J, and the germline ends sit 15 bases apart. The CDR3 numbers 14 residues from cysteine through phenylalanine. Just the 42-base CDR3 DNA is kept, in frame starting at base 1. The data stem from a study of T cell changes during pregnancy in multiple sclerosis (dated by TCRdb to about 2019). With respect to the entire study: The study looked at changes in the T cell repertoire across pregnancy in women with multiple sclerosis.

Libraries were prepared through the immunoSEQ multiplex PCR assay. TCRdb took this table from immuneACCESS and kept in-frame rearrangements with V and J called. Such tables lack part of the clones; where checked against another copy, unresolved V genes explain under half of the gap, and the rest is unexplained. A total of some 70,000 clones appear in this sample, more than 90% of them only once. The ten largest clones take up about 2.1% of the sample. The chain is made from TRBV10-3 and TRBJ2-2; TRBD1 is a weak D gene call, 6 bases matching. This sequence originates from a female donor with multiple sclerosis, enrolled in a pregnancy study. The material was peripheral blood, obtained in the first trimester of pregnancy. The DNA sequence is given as TGTGCCATCAGGGAACACAGGGAACACGGGGAGCTGTTTTTT. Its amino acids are CAIREHREHGELFF.